Sequencing of this T cell receptor (beta chain) was carried out in a study of shared clonotypes between healthy human individuals. The V end was cut by 0 bases, the J end by 7 bases, with 13 bases between. The CDR3 totals 14 residues. The germline gives CDR1 SGDLS, CDR2 YYNGEE. For sorted subsets, approximately 0.2 ug DNA per replicate equaled 30,000 or so T cell genomes. Produced via immunoSEQ multiplex PCR; TCRdb's table is partial and in-frame only. The table shows about 1,500,000 clones, with approximately 97% occurring only once. This receptor was taken from a man aged 25 to 40 in good health. Sequencing was done on a sample of naive CD4+ T cells sorted from blood. As for subset: CD45RA+ positively selected. V is TRBV9 and J is TRBJ1-1; maybe TRBD1 (5 bases). The CDR3 spells CASSVELAGNEAFF. In DNA form, the CDR3 reads TGTGCCAGCAGCGTAGAGTTGGCAGGGAATGAAGCTTTCTTT.